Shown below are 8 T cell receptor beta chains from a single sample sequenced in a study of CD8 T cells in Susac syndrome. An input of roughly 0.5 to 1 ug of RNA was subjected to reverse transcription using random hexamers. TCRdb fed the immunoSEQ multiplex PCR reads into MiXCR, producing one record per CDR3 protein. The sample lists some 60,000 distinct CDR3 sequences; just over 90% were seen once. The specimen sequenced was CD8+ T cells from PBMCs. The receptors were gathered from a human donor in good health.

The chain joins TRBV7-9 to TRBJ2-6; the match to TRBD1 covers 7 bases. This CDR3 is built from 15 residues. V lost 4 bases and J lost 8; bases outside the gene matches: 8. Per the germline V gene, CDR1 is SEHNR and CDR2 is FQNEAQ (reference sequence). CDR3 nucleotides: TGTGCCAGCAGCTCCCGAGACAGGGAACCCAACGTCCTGACTTTC. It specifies CASSSRDREPNVLTF.

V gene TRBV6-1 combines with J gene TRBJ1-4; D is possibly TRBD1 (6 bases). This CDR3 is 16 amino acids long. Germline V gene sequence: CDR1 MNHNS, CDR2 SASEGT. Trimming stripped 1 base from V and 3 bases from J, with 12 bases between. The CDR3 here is CASSEEIGGANEKLFF. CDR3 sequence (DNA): TGTGCCAGCAGTGAAGAAATAGGGGGGGCTAATGAAAAACTGTTTTTT.

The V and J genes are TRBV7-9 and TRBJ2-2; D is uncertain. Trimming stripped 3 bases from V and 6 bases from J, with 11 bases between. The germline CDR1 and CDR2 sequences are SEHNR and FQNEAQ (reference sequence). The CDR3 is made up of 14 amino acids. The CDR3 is CASSFRPLAGELFF. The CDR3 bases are TGTGCCAGCAGCTTTAGGCCTTTGGCCGGGGAGCTGTTTTTT.

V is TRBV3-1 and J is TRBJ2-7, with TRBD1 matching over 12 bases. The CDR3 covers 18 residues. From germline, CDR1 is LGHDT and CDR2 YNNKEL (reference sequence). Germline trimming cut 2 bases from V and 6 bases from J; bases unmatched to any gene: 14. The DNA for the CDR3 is TGTGCCAGCAGCCAACCTGTGGGACAGGGGGCTCTTTACGTCGAGCAGTACTTC. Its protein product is CASSQPVGQGALYVEQYF.

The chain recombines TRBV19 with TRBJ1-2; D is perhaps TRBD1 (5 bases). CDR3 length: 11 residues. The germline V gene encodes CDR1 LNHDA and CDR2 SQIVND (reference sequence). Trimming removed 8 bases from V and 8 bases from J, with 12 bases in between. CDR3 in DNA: TGTGCCAGTTGGTGGGGCGCAGGCTACACCTTC. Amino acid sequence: CASWWGAGYTF. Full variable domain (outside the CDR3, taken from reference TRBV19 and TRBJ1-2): DGGITQSPKYLFRKEGQNVTLSCEQNLNHDAMYWYRQDPGQGLRLIYYSQIVNDFQKGDIAEGYSVSREKKESFPLTVTSAQKNPTAFYLCASWWGAGYTFGSGTRLTVV.

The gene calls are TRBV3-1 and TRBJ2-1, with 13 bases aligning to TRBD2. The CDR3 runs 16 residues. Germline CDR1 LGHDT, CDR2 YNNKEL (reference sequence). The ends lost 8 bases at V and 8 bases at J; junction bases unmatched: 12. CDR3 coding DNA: TGTGCCAGCGAGCGACTAGCGGGGGGCCCTTGGGATGAGCAGTTCTTC. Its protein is CASERLAGGPWDEQFF.

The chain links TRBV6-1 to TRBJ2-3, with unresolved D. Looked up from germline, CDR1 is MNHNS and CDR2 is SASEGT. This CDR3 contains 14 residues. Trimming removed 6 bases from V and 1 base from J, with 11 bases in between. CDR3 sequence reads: CASSSNYRTDTQYF. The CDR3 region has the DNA TGTGCCAGCAGCTCGAATTACCGCACAGATACGCAGTATTTT.

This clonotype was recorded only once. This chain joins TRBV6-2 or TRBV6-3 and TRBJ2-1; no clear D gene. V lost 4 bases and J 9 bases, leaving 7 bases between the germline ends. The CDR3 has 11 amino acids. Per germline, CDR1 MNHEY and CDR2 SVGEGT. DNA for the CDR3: TGTGCCAGCAGTTCAGGCGTTGAGCAGTTCTTC. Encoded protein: CASSSGVEQFF.